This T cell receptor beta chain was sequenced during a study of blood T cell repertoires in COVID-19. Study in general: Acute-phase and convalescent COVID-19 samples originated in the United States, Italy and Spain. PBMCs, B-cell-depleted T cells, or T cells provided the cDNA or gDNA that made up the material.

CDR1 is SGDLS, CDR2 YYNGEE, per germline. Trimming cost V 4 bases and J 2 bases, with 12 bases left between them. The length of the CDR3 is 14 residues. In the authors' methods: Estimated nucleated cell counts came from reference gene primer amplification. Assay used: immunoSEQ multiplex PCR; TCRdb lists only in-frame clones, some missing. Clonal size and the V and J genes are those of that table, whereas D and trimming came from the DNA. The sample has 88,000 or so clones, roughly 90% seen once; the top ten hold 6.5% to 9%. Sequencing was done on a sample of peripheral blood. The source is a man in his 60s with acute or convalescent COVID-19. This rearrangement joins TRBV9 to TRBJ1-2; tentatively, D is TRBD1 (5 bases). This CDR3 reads CASSPDSPNYGYTF. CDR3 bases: TGTGCCAGCAGCCCAGACAGCCCAAACTATGGCTACACCTTC. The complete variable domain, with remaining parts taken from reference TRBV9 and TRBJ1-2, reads DSGVTQTPKHLITATGQRVTLRCSPRSGDLSVYWYQQSLDQGLQFLIQYYNGEERAKGNILERFSAQQFPDLHSELNLSSLELGDSALYFCASSPDSPNYGYTFGSGTRLTVV.